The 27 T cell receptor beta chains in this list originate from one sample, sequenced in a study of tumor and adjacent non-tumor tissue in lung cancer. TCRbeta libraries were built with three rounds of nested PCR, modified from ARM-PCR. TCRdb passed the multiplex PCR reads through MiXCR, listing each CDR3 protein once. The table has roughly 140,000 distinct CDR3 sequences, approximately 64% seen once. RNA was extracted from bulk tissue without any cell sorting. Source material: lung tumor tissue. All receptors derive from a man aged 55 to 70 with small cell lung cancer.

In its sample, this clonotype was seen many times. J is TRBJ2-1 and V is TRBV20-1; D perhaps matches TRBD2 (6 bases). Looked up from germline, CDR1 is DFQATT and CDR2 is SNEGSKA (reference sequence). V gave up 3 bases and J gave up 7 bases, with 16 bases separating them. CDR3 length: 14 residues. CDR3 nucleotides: TGCAGTGCTAGTAAGATTGCCGGAGGGAATGAGCAGTTCTTC. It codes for CSASKIAGGNEQFF.

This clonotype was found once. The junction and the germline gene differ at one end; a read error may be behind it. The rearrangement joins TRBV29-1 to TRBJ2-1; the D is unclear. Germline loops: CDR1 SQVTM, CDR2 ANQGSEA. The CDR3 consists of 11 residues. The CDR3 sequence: CSVERVGSRLF. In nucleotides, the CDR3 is TGCAGCGTTGAAAGGGTCGGGTCACGGCTCTTC.

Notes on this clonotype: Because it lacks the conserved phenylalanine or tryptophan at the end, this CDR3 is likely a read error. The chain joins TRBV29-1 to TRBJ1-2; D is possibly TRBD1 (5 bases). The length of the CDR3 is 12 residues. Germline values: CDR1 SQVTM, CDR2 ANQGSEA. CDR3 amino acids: CSVAGVEYGYTL. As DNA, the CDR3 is TGCAGTGTCGCGGGGGTAGAGTATGGCTACACCTTA.

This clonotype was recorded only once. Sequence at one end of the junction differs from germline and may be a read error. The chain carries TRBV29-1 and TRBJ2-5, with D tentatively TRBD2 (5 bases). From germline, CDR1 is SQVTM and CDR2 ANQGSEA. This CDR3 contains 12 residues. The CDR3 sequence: CSVLVVRETHYF. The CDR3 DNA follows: TGCAGCGTTCTGGTGGTTAGGGAGACCCACTACTTC. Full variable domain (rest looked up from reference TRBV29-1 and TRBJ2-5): SAVISQKPSRDICQRGTSLTIQCQVDSQVTMMFWYRQQPGQSLTLIATANQGSEATYESGFVIDKFPISRPNLTFSTLTVSNMSPEDSSIYLCSVLVVRETHYFGPGTRLLVL.

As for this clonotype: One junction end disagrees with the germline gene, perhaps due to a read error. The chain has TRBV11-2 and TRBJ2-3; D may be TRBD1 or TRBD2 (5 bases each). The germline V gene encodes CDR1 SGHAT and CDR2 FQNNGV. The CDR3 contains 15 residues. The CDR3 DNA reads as TGTGCCGACAGCTTAGCTCGCTCTAGCACAGGTACGCAGTATTTT. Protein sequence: CADSLARSSTGTQYF.

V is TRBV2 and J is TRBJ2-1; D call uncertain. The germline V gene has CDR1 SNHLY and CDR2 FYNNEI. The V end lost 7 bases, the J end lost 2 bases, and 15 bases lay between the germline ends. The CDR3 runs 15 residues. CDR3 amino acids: CASIDGAPAYNEQFF. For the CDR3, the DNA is TGTGCCAGCATTGATGGCGCGCCCGCCTACAATGAGCAGTTCTTC.

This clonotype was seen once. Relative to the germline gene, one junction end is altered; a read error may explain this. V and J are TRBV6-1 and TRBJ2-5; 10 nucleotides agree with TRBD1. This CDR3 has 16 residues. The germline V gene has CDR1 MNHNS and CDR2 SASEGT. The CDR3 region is CASTLSGTGVVETHYF. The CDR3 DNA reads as TGTGCCAGCACCCTTAGCGGGACAGGGGTTGTTGAGACCCATTACTTC.

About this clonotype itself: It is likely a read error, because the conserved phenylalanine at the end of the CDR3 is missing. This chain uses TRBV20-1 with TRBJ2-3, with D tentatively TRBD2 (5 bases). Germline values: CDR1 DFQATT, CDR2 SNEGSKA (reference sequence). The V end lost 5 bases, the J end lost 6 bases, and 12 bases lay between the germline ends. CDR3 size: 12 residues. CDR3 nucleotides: TGCAGTGCTGAGGGAGTGGGGGATACGCAGTATTAT. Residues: CSAEGVGDTQYY.

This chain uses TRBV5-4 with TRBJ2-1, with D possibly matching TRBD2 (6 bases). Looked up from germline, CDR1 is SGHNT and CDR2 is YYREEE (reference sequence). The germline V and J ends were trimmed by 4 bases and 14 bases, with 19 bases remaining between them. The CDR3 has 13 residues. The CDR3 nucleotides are TGTGCCAGCAGCCCCCCGGCGGGACTCGAGGAGTTCTTC. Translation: CASSPPAGLEEFF.

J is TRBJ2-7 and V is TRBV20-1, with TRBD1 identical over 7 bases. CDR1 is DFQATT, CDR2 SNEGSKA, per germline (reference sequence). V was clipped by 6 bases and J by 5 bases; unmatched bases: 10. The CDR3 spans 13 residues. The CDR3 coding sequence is TGCAGTGCCGAATACGACAGGGCGGACGAGCAGTACTTC. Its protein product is CSAEYDRADEQYF.

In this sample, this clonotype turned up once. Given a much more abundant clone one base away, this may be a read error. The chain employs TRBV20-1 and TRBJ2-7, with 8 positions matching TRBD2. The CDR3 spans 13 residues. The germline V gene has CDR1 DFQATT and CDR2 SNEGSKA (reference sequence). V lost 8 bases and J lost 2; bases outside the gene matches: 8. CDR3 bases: TGCAGTTTACTCAGCGGGAGTACCTACGAGCAGTACTTC. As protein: CSLLSGSTYEQYF.

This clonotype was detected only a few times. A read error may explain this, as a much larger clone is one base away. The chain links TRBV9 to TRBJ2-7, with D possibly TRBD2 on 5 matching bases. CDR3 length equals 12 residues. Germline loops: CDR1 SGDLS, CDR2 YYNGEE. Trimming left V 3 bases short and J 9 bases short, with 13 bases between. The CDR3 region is CASSGESHGQYF. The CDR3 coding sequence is TGTGCCAGCAGCGGGGAGTCCCACGGGCAGTACTTC.

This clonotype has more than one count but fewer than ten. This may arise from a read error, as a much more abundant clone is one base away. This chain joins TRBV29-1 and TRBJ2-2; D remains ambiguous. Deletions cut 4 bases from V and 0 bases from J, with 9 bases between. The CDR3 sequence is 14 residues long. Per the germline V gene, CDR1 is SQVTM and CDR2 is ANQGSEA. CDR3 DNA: TGCAGCGTTGGTGCCTGGCCGAACACCGGGGAGCTGTTTTTT. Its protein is CSVGAWPNTGELFF.

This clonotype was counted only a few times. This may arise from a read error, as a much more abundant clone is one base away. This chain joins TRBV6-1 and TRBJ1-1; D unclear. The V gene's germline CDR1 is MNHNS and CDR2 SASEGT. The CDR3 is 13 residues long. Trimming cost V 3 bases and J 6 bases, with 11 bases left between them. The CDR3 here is CASSDRWYSEAFF. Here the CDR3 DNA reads TGTGCCAGCAGTGACAGGTGGTACTCTGAAGCTTTCTTT.

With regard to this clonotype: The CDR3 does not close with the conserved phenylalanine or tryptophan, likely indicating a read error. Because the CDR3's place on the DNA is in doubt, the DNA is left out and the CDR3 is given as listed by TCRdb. CDR3 region: CASSSRTGELRAIL. The chain recombines TRBV11-3 with TRBJ1-1; the DNA was not compared with TRBD1, the D call given in the table. The length of the CDR3 is 14 amino acids, counting both ends. Per the germline V gene, CDR1 is SGHNT and CDR2 is YENEEA.

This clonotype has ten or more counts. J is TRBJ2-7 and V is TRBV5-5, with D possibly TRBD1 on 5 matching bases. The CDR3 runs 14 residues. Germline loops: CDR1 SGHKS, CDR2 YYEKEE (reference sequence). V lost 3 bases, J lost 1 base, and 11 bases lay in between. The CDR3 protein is CASSWGWGSYEQYV. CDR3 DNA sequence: TGTGCCAGCAGCTGGGGCTGGGGTTCCTACGAGCAGTACGTC.

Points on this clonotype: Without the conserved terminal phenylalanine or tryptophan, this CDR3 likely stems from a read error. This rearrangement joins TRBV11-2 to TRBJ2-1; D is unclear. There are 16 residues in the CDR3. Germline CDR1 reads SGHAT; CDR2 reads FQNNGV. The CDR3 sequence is CASSLDGWLSCNEQFL. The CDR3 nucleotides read TGTGCCAGCAGCTTAGACGGGTGGCTCTCCTGCAATGAGCAGTTCTTA.

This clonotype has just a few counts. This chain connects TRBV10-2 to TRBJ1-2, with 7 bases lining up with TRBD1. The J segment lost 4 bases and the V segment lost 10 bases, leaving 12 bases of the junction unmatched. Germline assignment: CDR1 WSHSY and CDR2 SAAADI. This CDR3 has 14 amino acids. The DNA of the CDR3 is TGCGCCACCCGGGGCTCTGGACAGGTCTATGGCTACACCTTC. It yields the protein CATRGSGQVYGYTF.

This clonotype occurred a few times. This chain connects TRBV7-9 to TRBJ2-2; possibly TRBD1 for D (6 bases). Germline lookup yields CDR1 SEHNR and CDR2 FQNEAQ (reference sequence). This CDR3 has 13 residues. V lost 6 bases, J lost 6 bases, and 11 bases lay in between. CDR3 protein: CASRGTRAGELFF. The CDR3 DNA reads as TGTGCCAGCAGGGGGACAAGGGCCGGGGAGCTGTTTTTT.

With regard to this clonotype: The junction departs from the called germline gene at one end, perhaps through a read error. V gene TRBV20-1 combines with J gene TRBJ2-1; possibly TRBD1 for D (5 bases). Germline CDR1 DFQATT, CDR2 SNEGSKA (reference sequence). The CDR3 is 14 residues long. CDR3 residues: CRARDLGAHAGQFF. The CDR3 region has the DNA TGCCGTGCTAGAGATTTAGGGGCTCACGCCGGGCAGTTCTTC.

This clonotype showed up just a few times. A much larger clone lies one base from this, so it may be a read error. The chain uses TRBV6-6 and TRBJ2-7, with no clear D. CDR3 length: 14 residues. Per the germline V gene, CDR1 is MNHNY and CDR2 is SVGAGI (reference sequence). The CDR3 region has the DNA TGTACCAGCACCAGAGATGACGGCACCTACGAGCAGTACGTC. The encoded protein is CTSTRDDGTYEQYV.

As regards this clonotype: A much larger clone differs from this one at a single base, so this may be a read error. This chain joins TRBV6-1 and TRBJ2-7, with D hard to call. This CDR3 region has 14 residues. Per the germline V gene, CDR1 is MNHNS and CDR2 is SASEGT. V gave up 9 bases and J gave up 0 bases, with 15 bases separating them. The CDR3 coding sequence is TGTGCCAGATGGGAAGACTCCCACTCCTACGAGCAGTACGTC. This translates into CARWEDSHSYEQYV.

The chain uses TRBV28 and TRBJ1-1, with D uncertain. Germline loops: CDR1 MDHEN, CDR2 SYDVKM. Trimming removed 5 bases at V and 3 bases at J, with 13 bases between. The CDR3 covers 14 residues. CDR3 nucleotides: TGTGCCAGCAGTCCGTCCCTCGGGGACACTGAAGCTTTCTTT. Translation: CASSPSLGDTEAFF. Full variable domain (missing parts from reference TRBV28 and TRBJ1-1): DVKVTQSSRYLVKRTGEKVFLECVQDMDHENMFWYRQDPGLGLRLIYFSYDVKMKEKGDIPEGYSVSREKKERFSLILESASTNQTSMYLCASSPSLGDTEAFFGQGTRLTVV.

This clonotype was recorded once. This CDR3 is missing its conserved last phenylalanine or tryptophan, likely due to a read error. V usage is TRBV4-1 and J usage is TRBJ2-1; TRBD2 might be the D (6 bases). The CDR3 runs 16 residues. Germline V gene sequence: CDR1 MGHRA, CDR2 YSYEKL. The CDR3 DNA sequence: TGCGCCAGCAGTCAAGAGGGAGGTATTCTTCTCAATGAGCAGTTCTCC. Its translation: CASSQEGGILLNEQFS.

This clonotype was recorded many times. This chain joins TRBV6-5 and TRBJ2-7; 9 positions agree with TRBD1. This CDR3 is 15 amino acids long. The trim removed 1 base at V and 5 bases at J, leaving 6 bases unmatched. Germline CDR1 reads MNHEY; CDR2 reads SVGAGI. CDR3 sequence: CASSYLQDRGHEQYF. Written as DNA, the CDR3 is TGTGCCAGCAGTTACTTGCAGGACAGGGGCCACGAGCAGTACTTC.

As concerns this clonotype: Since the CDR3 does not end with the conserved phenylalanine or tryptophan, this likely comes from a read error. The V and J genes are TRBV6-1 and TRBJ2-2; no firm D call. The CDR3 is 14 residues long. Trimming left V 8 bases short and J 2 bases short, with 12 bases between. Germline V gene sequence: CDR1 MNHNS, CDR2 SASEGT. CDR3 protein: CASAHLLNTGELFS. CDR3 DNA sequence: TGTGCCAGCGCACACCTATTAAACACCGGGGAGCTGTTTTCT.

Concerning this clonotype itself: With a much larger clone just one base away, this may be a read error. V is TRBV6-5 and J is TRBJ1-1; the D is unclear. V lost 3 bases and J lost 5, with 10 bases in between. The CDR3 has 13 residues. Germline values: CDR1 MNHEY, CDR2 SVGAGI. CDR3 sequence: CASSYSTRTEAFF. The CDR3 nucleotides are TGTGCCAGCAGTTATTCCACCCGTACTGAAGCTTTCTTT.